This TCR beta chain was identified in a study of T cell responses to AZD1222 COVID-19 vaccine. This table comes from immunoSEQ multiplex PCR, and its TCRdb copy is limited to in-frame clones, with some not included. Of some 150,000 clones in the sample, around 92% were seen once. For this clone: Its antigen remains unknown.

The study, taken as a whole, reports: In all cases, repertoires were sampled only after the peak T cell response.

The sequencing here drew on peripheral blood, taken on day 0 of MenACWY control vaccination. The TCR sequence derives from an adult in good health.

CDR3: CASSWGDGTTGELFF. For the CDR3, the DNA is TGCGCCAGCAGCTGGGGGGACGGGACCACCGGGGAGCTGTTTTTT. V and J are TRBV5-1 and TRBJ2-2, with a tentative D call TRBD2 (6 bases). Germline CDR1 reads SGHRS; CDR2 reads YFSETQ. Trimming took off 3 bases at V and 4 bases at J, with 13 bases between the two ends. This CDR3 spans 15 amino acids.